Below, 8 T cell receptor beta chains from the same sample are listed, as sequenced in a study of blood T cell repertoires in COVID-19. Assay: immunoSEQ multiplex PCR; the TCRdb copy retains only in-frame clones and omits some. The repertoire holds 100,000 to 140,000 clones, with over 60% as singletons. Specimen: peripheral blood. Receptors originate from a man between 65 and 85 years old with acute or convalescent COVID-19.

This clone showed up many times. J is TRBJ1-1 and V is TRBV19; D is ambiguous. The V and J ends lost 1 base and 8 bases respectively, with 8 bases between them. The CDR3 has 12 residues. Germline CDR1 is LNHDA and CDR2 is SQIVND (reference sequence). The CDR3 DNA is TGTGCCAGTAGTATAGTCGGGAAAGAAGCTTTCTTT. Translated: CASSIVGKEAFF.

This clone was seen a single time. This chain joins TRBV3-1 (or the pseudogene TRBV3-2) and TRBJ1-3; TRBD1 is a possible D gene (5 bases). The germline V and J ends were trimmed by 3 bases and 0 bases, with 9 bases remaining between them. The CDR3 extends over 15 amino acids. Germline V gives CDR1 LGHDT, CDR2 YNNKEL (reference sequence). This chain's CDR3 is CASSQSGGSGNTIYF. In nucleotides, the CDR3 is TGTGCCAGCAGCCAGAGCGGGGGCTCTGGAAACACCATATATTTT.

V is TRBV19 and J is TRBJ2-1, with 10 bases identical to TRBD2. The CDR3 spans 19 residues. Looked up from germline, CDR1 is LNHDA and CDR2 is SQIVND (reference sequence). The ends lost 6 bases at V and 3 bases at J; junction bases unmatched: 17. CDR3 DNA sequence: TGTGCCAGTAGATCTCCCTCCGCCCTAGCGGGGGCCTACTACAATGAGCAGTTCTTC. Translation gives CASRSPSALAGAYYNEQFF. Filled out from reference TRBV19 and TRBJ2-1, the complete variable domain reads DGGITQSPKYLFRKEGQNVTLSCEQNLNHDAMYWYRQDPGQGLRLIYYSQIVNDFQKGDIAEGYSVSREKKESFPLTVTSAQKNPTAFYLCASRSPSALAGAYYNEQFFGPGTRLTVL.

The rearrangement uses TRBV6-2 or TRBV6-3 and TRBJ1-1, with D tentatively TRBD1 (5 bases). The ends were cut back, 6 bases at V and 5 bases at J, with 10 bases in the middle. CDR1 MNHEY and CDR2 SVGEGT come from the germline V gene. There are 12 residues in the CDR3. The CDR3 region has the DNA TGTGCCAGCAGCAACGGGGGTACTGAAGCTTTCTTT. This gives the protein CASSNGGTEAFF.

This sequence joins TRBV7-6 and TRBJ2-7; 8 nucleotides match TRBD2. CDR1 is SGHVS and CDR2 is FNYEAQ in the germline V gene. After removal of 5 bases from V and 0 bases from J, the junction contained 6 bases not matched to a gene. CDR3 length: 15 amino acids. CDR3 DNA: TGTGCCAGCAGCCCGGGGGGGATCGGCTCCTACGAGCAGTACTTC. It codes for CASSPGGIGSYEQYF.

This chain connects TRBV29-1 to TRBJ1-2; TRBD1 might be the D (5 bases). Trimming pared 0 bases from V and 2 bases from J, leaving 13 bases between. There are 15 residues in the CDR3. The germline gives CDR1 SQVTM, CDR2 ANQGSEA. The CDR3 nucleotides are TGCAGCGTTGAAGAAACAACAGGCGCCAACTATGGCTACACCTTC. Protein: CSVEETTGANYGYTF. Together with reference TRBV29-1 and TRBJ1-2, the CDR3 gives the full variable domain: SAVISQKPSRDICQRGTSLTIQCQVDSQVTMMFWYRQQPGQSLTLIATANQGSEATYESGFVIDKFPISRPNLTFSTLTVSNMSPEDSSIYLCSVEETTGANYGYTFGSGTRLTVV.

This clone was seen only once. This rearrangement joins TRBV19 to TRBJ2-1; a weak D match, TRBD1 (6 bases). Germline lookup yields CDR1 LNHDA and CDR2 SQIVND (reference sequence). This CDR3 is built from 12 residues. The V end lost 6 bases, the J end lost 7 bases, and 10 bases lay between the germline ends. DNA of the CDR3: TGTGCCAGTAGCGACAGGAAGAATGAGCAGTTCTTC. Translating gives CASSDRKNEQFF.

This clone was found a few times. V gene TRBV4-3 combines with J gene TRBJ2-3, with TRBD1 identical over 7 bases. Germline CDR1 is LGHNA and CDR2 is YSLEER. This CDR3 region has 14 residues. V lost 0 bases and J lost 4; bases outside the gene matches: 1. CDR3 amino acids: CASSQDRGPDTQYF. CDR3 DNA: TGCGCCAGCAGCCAAGATAGGGGGCCAGATACGCAGTATTTT.